Below are 32 T cell receptor beta chains sequenced from a single sample in a study of immune characterization of retroperitoneal liposarcoma. TCRdb processed the PCR reads anew with MiXCR; each CDR3 protein has one entry. Of 9,500 to 13,000 distinct CDR3 sequences detected, 27% appear once; the ten largest clones hold 8.3%. The material sequenced was tumor tissue. Source of these receptors: a male donor with retroperitoneal liposarcoma.

CDR3 sequence reads: CARNFGQVEKLFF. CDR3 coding DNA: TGTGCCAGAAATTTCGGGCAGGTTGAAAAACTGTTTTTT. The chain has TRBV5-3 and TRBJ1-4; unclear D gene. TRBV5-3 is labeled an ORF, and its function is uncertain. The CDR3 is made up of 13 amino acids. V was cut by 6 bases and J by 7 bases, with 13 bases left in between.

J is TRBJ2-3 and V is TRBV10-1; weak D call: TRBD1 (7 bases). There are 15 residues in the CDR3. The germline V gene encodes CDR1 WNHNN and CDR2 SYGVQD (reference sequence). Trimming took 2 bases from V and 5 from J, leaving 14 bases between them. The CDR3 nucleotides are TGCGCCAGCAGTGAGGGCCAGGGGGAGGTAGATACGCAGTATTTT. Translated: CASSEGQGEVDTQYF.

In its sample, this clonotype was seen many times. The CDR3 is CASSYSNYGTGAYEQFF. Written as DNA, the CDR3 is TGTGCCAGCAGTTACTCGAATTACGGGACAGGGGCATACGAGCAGTTCTTC. The J gene is TRBJ2-1, the V gene TRBV6-6, with 10 positions matching TRBD1. The CDR3 contains 17 residues. The V gene's germline CDR1 is MNHNY and CDR2 SVGAGI (reference sequence). Trimming cost V 0 bases and J 10 bases; bases outside gene matches: 12.

Points on this clonotype: Possible read error: a much larger clone is one base away. The chain is built from TRBV6-6 and TRBJ2-3; D is perhaps TRBD1 or TRBD2 (5 bases each). The assigned J gene may be wrong: the sequence end matches TRBJ2-5 better. The CDR3 runs 16 residues. Germline CDR1 reads MNHNY; CDR2 reads SVGAGI (reference sequence). The CDR3 spells CASSYSVGALQETQYF. For the CDR3, the DNA is TGTGCCAGCAGTTACTCGGTCGGGGCTCTCCAAGAGACCCAGTACTTC.

The chain employs TRBV10-1 and TRBJ1-1; D might be TRBD1 (6 bases). The CDR3 is 15 amino acids. The V end lost 4 bases, the J end lost 4 bases, and 16 bases lay between the germline ends. Germline V gives CDR1 WNHNN, CDR2 SYGVQD (reference sequence). The CDR3 here is CASSGQTGLSTEAFF. CDR3 DNA: TGCGCCAGCAGTGGACAGACAGGTCTTTCCACTGAAGCTTTCTTT.

By proportion, this clonotype is medium-sized. This chain connects TRBV7-2 to TRBJ2-1; 7 bases line up with TRBD2. The V gene's germline CDR1 is SGHTA and CDR2 FQGNSA. Trimming removed 5 bases from V and 13 bases from J; junction bases left unmatched: 14. The CDR3 has 14 amino acids. CDR3 nucleotide sequence: TGTGCCAGCAGCCCAGGCGGGAGCAGGGCCATTCAGTTCTTC. This encodes CASSPGGSRAIQFF.

This clonotype is medium-sized in the sample. The rearrangement uses TRBV7-2 and TRBJ2-1; tentative D call: TRBD2 (5 bases). The CDR3 sequence is 15 residues long. Germline assignment: CDR1 SGHTA and CDR2 FQGNSA. Trimming left V 5 bases short and J 13 bases short, with 24 bases between. The CDR3 reads CASSGELGVGETQFF. The CDR3 DNA reads TGTGCCAGCAGCGGCGAGCTGGGTGTGGGAGAGACCCAGTTCTTC. Complete variable domain (other parts from reference TRBV7-2 and TRBJ2-1): GAGVSQSPSNKVTEKGKDVELRCDPISGHTALYWYRQSLGQGLEFLIYFQGNSAPDKSGLPSDRFSAERTGGSVSTLTIQRTQQEDSAVYLCASSGELGVGETQFFGPGTRLTVL.

CDR3 sequence (DNA): TGTGCCAGCAGCCTGACAGAGACCCAGTTCTTC. Protein sequence: CASSLTETQFF. The chain employs TRBV7-2 and TRBJ2-1; possibly TRBD1 for D (5 bases). The V gene lost 5 bases and the J gene lost 13 bases, with 12 bases spanning the gap. CDR1 and CDR2 (germline): SGHTA, FQGNSA. The CDR3 loop spans 11 amino acids.

V usage is TRBV4-1 and J usage is TRBJ2-1; D call uncertain. The V gene lost 3 bases and the J gene lost 0 bases, with 9 bases spanning the gap. This CDR3 is 15 amino acids long. Germline CDR1 is MGHRA and CDR2 is YSYEKL. The CDR3 here is CASSHSPSSYNEQFF. The CDR3, as DNA: TGCGCCAGCAGCCATAGTCCCAGCTCCTACAATGAGCAGTTCTTC.

The rearrangement uses TRBV7-6 and TRBJ2-5, with 14 bases fitting TRBD2. Gene TRBJ2-1 matches the end of the DNA better, so the J call may be wrong. The CDR3 loop spans 15 amino acids. CDR1 and CDR2 from the germline V gene are SGHVS and FNYEAQ. The CDR3 nucleotides read TGTGCCAGCAGCGATGGACTAGCGGGGGGCTCTGAGCAGTTCTTC. Its protein is CASSDGLAGGSEQFF.

This chain links TRBV7-3 with TRBJ2-1; 9 bases agree with TRBD2. CDR3 length: 16 residues. V was pared by 5 bases and J by 3 bases, with 8 bases of the junction left unmatched. CDR1 is SGHTA and CDR2 is FQGTGA in the germline V gene. CDR3 sequence reads: CASSVLSGGHYNEQFF. CDR3 sequence (DNA): TGTGCCAGCAGCGTCCTCAGCGGGGGGCACTACAATGAGCAGTTCTTC.

This clonotype was recorded many times. The DNA of the CDR3 is TGTGCCAGCACCGAAGACGGGGGGCCCTCCTACAATGAGCAGTTCTTC. Protein: CASTEDGGPSYNEQFF. The rearrangement uses TRBV11-1 and TRBJ2-1; a possible D gene is TRBD2 (7 bases). The CDR3 has 16 amino acids. The V end lost 7 bases, the J end lost 0 bases, and 16 bases lay between the germline ends. Germline CDR1 reads SGHAT; CDR2 reads FQDESV (reference sequence).

The chain joins TRBV6-6 to TRBJ1-2; D not resolved. This CDR3 has 13 amino acids. V dropped 7 bases and J dropped 4 bases, with 13 bases sitting between them. Per the germline V gene, CDR1 is MNHNY and CDR2 is SVGAGI (reference sequence). In DNA form, the CDR3 reads TGTGCCAGCATTATAGCAGGAGGCTATGGCTACACCTTC. It yields the protein CASIIAGGYGYTF.

In its sample, this clonotype ranks as medium-sized. V is TRBV7-2 and J is TRBJ2-1, with 8 bases aligning to TRBD1. The J call is in doubt because the DNA end fits TRBJ2-7 better. Germline V gene sequence: CDR1 SGHTA, CDR2 FQGNSA. The CDR3 runs to 17 residues. This CDR3 is CASSLNGQGFSYNEQYF. The CDR3 region has the DNA TGTGCCAGCAGCTTAAACGGACAGGGATTCTCCTACAATGAGCAGTACTTC.

This clonotype showed up just a few times. The chain uses TRBV7-9 and TRBJ2-1; D is ambiguous. The CDR3 consists of 17 residues. The germline V gene has CDR1 SEHNR and CDR2 FQNEAQ (reference sequence). Trimming cost V 4 bases and J 2 bases, with 18 bases left between them. The CDR3 reads CASSYELGISPYNEQFF. CDR3 DNA: TGTGCCAGCAGCTACGAACTGGGAATATCTCCCTACAATGAGCAGTTCTTC.

The table lists this clonotype with a few counts. The gene calls are TRBV6-1 and TRBJ1-2; D not resolved. Germline CDR1 and CDR2: MNHNS and SASEGT. The CDR3 covers 14 residues. Trimming took off 2 bases at V and 3 bases at J, with 10 bases between the two ends. CDR3 in amino acids: CASSEYAAHYGYTF. The CDR3 nucleotides are TGTGCCAGCAGTGAATATGCGGCTCACTATGGCTACACCTTC.

This clonotype has just a few counts. This rearrangement joins TRBV4-2 to TRBJ2-5, with 13 bases matching TRBD2. The J call may be incorrect, as the DNA end agrees better with TRBJ2-7. The CDR3 has 17 residues. From germline, CDR1 is LGHNA and CDR2 YNFKEQ. CDR3 DNA sequence: TGTGCCAGCAGCCAAGATGGACTAGCGGGAGCTCGATACGAGCAGTACTTC. Translating it yields CASSQDGLAGARYEQYF.

The genes are TRBV10-2 and TRBJ2-1; the match to TRBD1 covers 7 bases. The CDR3 consists of 16 residues. Germline trimming cut 6 bases from V and 2 bases from J; bases unmatched to any gene: 10. Germline loops: CDR1 WSHSY, CDR2 SAAADI. CDR3 in amino acids: CASRGPDRQPYNEQFF. CDR3 nucleotides: TGCGCCAGCAGGGGCCCGGACAGGCAACCCTACAATGAGCAGTTCTTC.

This clonotype was counted between two and nine times. The CDR3 DNA follows: TGTGCCAGCAGCTTAGCGGGGGGTGGGGCAGATACGCAGTATTTT. This gives the protein CASSLAGGGADTQYF. This chain links TRBV11-2 with TRBJ2-3; 7 nucleotides align to TRBD2. This CDR3 is 15 amino acids long. The germline V gene has CDR1 SGHAT and CDR2 FQNNGV. The J segment lost 4 bases and the V segment lost 1 base, leaving 5 bases of the junction unmatched.

There are many counts of this clonotype. J is TRBJ2-1 and V is TRBV7-9; the D call may be TRBD1 or TRBD2 (5 bases each). CDR1 SEHNR and CDR2 FQNEAQ come from the germline V gene (reference sequence). The CDR3 is made up of 16 amino acids. V was cut by 1 base and J by 3 bases, with 13 bases left in between. The CDR3 region is CASSLVPGAHYNEQFF. CDR3 DNA: TGTGCCAGCAGCTTAGTCCCCGGGGCACACTACAATGAGCAGTTCTTC. Supplemented by reference TRBV7-9 and TRBJ2-1, the full variable domain reads DTGVSQNPRHKITKRGQNVTFRCDPISEHNRLYWYRQTLGQGPEFLTYFQNEAQLEKSRLLSDRFSAERPKGSFSTLEIQRTEQGDSAMYLCASSLVPGAHYNEQFFGPGTRLTVL.

The chain combines TRBV11-2 with TRBJ2-7; 7 nucleotides match TRBD2. CDR1 and CDR2 (germline): SGHAT, FQNNGV. This CDR3 has 17 amino acids. Trimming cost V 3 bases and J 7 bases; bases outside gene matches: 18. CDR3 sequence (DNA): TGTGCCAGCAGCTTCTTCGCTCGGGGAGGGCCCTACAATGAGCAGTACTTC. It encodes CASSFFARGGPYNEQYF.

This clonotype qualifies as medium-sized. DNA of the CDR3: TGTGCCAGCAGCTTTGCCGGGACTAGCGGGATCGTTAATGAGCAGTACTTC. Translated: CASSFAGTSGIVNEQYF. The rearrangement uses TRBV7-2 and TRBJ2-1; 13 bases line up with TRBD2. Matching the DNA end better, TRBJ2-7 makes the J call doubtful. Germline CDR1 SGHTA, CDR2 FQGNSA. The CDR3 has 17 amino acids.

Concerning this clonotype itself: A junction end diverges from the germline sequence, so it may reflect a read error. V gene TRBV11-2 combines with J gene TRBJ1-2; D remains unclear. Per the germline V gene, CDR1 is SGHAT and CDR2 is FQNNGV. The CDR3 runs 13 residues. The CDR3 here is CVSSLEGNYGYTF. CDR3 nucleotide sequence: TGTGTCAGCAGCCTAGAGGGCAACTATGGCTACACCTTC.

The J gene is TRBJ2-3, the V gene TRBV6-1; 10 positions match TRBD1. Germline V gene sequence: CDR1 MNHNS, CDR2 SASEGT. J lost 0 bases, V lost 3 bases, and 6 bases had no gene match. The CDR3 sequence is 17 residues long. CDR3 in amino acids: CASSDPTGGLSTDTQYF. DNA for the CDR3: TGTGCCAGCAGTGACCCGACAGGGGGCCTAAGCACAGATACGCAGTATTTT.

This clonotype was counted between two and nine times. J is TRBJ2-1 and V is TRBV12-3 or TRBV12-4; 11 positions match TRBD2. V shed 5 bases and J 1 base; nucleotides not matched to a gene: 7. CDR3 length: 17 residues. Here the CDR3 reads CASSTAGTSGSYNEQFF. In DNA, the CDR3 is TGTGCCAGCAGTACCGCCGGGACTAGCGGTTCCTACAATGAGCAGTTCTTC.

The rearrangement uses TRBV12-3 or TRBV12-4 and TRBJ2-1; 9 nucleotides match TRBD2. This CDR3 spans 14 amino acids. V shed 6 bases and J 10 bases; nucleotides not matched to a gene: 10. CDR3 in DNA: TGTGCCAGCAGCCCTGTTAGCGGGGGAATGGAGCAGTTCTTC. Its translation is CASSPVSGGMEQFF.

This clonotype is categorized as medium-sized. The V call is TRBV27, the J call TRBJ2-3; TRBD1 agrees at 7 bases. V shed 6 bases, J shed 6 bases, and the junction held 9 bases outside the gene matches. In germline, CDR1 is MNHEY, CDR2 SMNVEV (reference sequence). CDR3 length: 14 residues. For the CDR3, the DNA is TGTGCCAGCAGCGATGGGACAGTCGGGGATACGCAGTATTTT. This translates into CASSDGTVGDTQYF.

This clonotype has just a few counts. CDR3 nucleotides: TGTGCCAGCAGCTCTATAATAGCGGGAGACGCCAGGACAGATACGCAGTATTTT. Translating gives CASSSIIAGDARTDTQYF. V is TRBV7-2 and J is TRBJ2-3; 9 bases map to TRBD2. V was clipped by 4 bases and J by 3 bases; unmatched bases: 14. This CDR3 comprises 18 residues. The germline CDR1 and CDR2 sequences are SGHTA and FQGNSA.

This clonotype has a handful of counts. CDR3 nucleotides: TGTGCCAGCACCACGGGGGACAGGGTTGGCTATGGCTACACCTTC. This codes for CASTTGDRVGYGYTF. The chain joins TRBV6-1 to TRBJ1-2; 9 bases are shared with TRBD1. J gave up 4 bases and V 7 bases, and 10 bases lay outside the gene matches. The germline V gene encodes CDR1 MNHNS and CDR2 SASEGT. The CDR3 spans 15 residues.

By its share, this clonotype is medium-sized. The genes are TRBV12-3 or TRBV12-4 and TRBJ2-5, with D hard to call. The ends were cut back, 3 bases at V and 4 bases at J, with 12 bases in the middle. The CDR3 covers 14 residues. The CDR3 loop reads CASSLGWNRETQYF. The CDR3 DNA reads TGTGCCAGCAGTTTGGGCTGGAACCGAGAGACCCAGTACTTC.

This clonotype ranks as medium-sized (0.01 to 0.1%). The genes are TRBV6-1 and TRBJ2-1; no firm D call. This CDR3 has 14 amino acids. V lost 4 bases, J lost 13 bases, and 20 bases lay in between. Germline values: CDR1 MNHNS, CDR2 SASEGT. DNA for the CDR3: TGTGCCAGCAGTGTAGGGTCAGGCCAAGAGACCCAGTTCTTC. Protein sequence: CASSVGSGQETQFF.

The chain combines TRBV6-1 with TRBJ2-5; 7 bases are a match to TRBD1. J lost 11 bases, V lost 5 bases, and 17 bases had no gene match. CDR1 is MNHNS and CDR2 is SASEGT in the germline V gene. The CDR3 sequence is 15 residues long. The CDR3 nucleotides are TGTGCCAGCAGTTATAGGGACAGCTCCTACAATGAGCAGTACTTC. The encoded protein is CASSYRDSSYNEQYF.